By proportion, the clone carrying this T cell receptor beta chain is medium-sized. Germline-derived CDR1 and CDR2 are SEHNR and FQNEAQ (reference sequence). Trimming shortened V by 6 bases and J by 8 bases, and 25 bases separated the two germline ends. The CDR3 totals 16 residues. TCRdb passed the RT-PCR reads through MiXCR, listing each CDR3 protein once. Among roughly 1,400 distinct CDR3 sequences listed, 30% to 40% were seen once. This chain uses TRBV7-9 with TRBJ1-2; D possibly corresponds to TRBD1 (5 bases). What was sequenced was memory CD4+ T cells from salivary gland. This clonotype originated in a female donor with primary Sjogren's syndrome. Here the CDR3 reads CASSPMTPAGRGGYTF. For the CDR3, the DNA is TGTGCCAGCAGTCCGATGACCCCGGCAGGCCGGGGCGGCTACACCTTC.